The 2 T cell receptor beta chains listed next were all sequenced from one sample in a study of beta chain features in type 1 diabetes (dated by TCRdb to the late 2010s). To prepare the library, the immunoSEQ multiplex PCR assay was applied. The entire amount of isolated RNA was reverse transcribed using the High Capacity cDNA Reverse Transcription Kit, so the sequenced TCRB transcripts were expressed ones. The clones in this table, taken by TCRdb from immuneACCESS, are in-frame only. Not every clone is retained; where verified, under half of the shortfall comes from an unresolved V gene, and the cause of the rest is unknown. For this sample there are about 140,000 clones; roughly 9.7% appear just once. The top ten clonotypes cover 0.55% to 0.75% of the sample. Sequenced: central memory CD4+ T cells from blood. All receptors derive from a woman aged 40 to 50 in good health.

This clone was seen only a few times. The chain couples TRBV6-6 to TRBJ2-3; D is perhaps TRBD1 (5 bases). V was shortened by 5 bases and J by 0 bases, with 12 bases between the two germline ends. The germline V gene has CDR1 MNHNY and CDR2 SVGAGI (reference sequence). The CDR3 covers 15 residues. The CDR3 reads CASSPTGTSTDTQYF. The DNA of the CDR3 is TGTGCCAGCAGTCCTACAGGCACTAGCACAGATACGCAGTATTTT.

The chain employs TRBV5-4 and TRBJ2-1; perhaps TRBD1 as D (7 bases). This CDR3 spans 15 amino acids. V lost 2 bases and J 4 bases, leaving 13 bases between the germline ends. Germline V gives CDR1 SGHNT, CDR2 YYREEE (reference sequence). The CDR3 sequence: CASSFKAGGYNEQFF. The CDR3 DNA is TGTGCCAGCAGCTTTAAAGCAGGGGGGTACAATGAGCAGTTCTTC. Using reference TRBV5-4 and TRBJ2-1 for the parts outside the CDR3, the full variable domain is ETGVTQSPTHLIKTRGQQVTLRCSSQSGHNTVSWYQQALGQGPQFIFQYYREEENGRGNFPPRFSGLQFPNYSSELNVNALELDDSALYLCASSFKAGGYNEQFFGPGTRLTVL.